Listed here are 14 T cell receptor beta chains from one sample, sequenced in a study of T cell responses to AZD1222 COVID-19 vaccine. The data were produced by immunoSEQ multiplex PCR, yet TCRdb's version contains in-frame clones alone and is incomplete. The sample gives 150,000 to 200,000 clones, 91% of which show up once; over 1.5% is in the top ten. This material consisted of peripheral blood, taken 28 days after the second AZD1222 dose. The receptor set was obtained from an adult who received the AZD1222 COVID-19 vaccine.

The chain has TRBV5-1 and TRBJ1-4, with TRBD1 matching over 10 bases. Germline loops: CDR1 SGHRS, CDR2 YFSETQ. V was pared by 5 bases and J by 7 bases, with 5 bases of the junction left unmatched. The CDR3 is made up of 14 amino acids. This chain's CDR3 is CASRPGTGAEKLFF. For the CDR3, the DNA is TGCGCCAGCAGGCCCGGGACAGGGGCTGAAAAACTGTTTTTT.

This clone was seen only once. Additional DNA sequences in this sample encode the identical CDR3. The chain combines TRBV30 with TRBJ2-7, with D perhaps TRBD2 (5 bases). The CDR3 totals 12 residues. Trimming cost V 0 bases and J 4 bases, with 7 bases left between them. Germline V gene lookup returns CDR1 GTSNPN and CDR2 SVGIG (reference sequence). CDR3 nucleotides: TGTGCCTGGAGTGTTACGGGGTACGAGCAGTACTTC. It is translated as CAWSVTGYEQYF.

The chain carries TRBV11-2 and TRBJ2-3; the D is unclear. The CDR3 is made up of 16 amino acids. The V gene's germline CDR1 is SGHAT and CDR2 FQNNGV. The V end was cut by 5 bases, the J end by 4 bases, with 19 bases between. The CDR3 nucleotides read TGTGCCAGCAGCAAGTGGGGAAAAGGAAGGTCAGATACGCAGTATTTT. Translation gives CASSKWGKGRSDTQYF.

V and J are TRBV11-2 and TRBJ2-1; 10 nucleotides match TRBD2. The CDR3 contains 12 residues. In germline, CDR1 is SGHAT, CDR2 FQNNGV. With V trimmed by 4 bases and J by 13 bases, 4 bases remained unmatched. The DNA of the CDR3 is TGTGCCAGCAGCTCTAGCGGGGGCGTTCAGTTCTTC. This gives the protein CASSSSGGVQFF.

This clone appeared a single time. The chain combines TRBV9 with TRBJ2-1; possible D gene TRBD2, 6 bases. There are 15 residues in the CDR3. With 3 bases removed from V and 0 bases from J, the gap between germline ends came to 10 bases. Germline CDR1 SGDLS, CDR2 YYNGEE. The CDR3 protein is CASSASVSSYNEQFF. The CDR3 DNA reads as TGTGCCAGCAGCGCTAGCGTAAGCTCCTACAATGAGCAGTTCTTC.

CDR3 protein: CASSTGSGALNYGYTF. CDR3 bases: TGCGCCAGCAGCACAGGGTCAGGCGCACTTAACTATGGCTACACCTTC. The chain is built from TRBV5-1 and TRBJ1-2, with D perhaps matching TRBD1 (6 bases). The CDR3 contains 16 residues. The germline V gene has CDR1 SGHRS and CDR2 YFSETQ. The ends were cut back, 4 bases at V and 1 base at J, with 17 bases in the middle. Using reference TRBV5-1 and TRBJ1-2 for the parts outside the CDR3, the full variable domain is KAGVTQTPRYLIKTRGQQVTLSCSPISGHRSVSWYQQTPGQGLQFLFEYFSETQRNKGNFPGRFSGRQFSNSRSEMNVSTLELGDSALYLCASSTGSGALNYGYTFGSGTRLTVV.

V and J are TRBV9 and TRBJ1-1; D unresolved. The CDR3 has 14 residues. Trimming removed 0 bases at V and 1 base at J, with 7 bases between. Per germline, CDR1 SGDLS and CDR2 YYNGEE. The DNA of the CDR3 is TGTGCCAGCAGCGTAGCTCCCGAGAACACTGAAGCTTTCTTT. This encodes CASSVAPENTEAFF.

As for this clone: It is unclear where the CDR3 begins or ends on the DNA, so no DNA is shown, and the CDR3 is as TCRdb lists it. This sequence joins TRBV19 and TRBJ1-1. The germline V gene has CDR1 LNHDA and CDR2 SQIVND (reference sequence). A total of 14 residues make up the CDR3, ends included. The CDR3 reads CASSSGGMNTEAFF.

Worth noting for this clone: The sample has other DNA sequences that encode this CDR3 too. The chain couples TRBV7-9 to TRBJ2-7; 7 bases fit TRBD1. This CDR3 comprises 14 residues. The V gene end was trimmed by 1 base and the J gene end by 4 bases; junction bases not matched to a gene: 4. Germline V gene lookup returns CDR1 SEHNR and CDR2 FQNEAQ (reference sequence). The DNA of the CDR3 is TGTGCCAGCAGCTTAGACAGGGGTAGGTACGAGCAGTACTTC. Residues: CASSLDRGRYEQYF.

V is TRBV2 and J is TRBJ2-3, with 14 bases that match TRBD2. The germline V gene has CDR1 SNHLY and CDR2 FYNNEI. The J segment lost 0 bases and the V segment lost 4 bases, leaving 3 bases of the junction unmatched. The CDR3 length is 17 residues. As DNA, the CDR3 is TGTGCCAGCAGTGGGACTAGCGGGGGGTATAGCACAGATACGCAGTATTTT. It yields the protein CASSGTSGGYSTDTQYF.

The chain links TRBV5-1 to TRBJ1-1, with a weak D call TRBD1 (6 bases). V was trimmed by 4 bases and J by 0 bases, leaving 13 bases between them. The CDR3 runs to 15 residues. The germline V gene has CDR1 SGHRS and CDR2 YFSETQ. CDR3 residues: CASSIPTGLNTEAFF. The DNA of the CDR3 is TGCGCCAGCAGCATCCCGACAGGCCTGAACACTGAAGCTTTCTTT.

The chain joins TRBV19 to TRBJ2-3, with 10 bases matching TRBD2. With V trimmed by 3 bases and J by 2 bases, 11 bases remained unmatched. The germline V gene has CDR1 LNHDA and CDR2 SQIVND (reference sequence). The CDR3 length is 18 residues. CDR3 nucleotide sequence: TGTGCCAGTAGTATTGGGGTAGCGGGAGGACCACTCACAGATACGCAGTATTTT. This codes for CASSIGVAGGPLTDTQYF.

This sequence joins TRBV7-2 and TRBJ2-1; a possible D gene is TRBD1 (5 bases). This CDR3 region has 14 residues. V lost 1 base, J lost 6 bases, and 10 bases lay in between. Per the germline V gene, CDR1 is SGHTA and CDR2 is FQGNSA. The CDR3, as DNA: TGTGCCAGCAGCTTAGGCAGGGCGCGCAATGAGCAGTTCTTC. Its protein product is CASSLGRARNEQFF.

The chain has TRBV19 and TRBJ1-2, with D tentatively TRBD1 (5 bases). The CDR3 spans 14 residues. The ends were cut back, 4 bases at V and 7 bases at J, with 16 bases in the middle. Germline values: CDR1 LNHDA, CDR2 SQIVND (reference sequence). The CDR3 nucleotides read TGTGCCAGTAGTAGCCAGGGCGTGCGGGGTGGCTACACCTTC. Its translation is CASSSQGVRGGYTF.